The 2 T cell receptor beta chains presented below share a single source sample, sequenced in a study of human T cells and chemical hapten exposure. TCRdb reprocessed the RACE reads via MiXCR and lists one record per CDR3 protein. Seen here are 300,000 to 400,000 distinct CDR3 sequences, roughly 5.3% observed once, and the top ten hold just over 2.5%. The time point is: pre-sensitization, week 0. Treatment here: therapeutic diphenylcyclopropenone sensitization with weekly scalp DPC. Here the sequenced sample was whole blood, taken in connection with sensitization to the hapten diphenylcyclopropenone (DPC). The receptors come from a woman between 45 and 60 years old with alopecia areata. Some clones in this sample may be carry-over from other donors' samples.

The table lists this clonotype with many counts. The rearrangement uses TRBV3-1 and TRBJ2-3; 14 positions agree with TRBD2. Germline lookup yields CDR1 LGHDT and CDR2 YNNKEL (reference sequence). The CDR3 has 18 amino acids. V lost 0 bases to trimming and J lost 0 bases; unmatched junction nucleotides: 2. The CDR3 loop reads CASSQEGLAGVSTDTQYF. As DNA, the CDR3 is TGTGCCAGCAGCCAAGAGGGACTAGCGGGGGTGAGCACAGATACGCAGTATTTT.

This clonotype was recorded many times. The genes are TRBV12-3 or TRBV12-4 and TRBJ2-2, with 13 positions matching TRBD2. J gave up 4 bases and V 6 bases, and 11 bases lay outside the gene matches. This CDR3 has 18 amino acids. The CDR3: CASSEGLAGRRGTGELFF. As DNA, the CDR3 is TGTGCCAGCAGCGAGGGACTAGCGGGACGGCGAGGCACCGGGGAGCTGTTTTTT.